The subject of this entry is one TCR beta chain. In the study's own analysis: For nucleated cells, counts were estimated from reference gene primer amplification. The method was immunoSEQ multiplex PCR; TCRdb's version includes in-frame clones alone and lacks a portion of them. The V and J calls and clone size were taken over from that table, and D and trimming were inferred from the DNA. The table lists 190,000 or so clones, roughly 86% of them singletons. The data belong to a study of blood T cell repertoires in COVID-19. At the level of the study: PBMCs, B-cell-depleted T cells, or T cells provided the cDNA or gDNA that made up the material.

This receptor was taken from a man aged 40-50 years with active or convalescent COVID-19. Input material: peripheral blood.

This CDR3 reads CASSLTPGGRSPLHF. The CDR3 coding sequence is TGTGCCAGCAGTTTAACCCCAGGGGGCCGTTCACCCCTCCACTTT. This rearrangement joins TRBV2 to TRBJ1-6, with TRBD1 identical over 8 bases. CDR3 length: 15 residues. The V segment lost 5 bases and the J segment 9 bases; nucleotides outside the gene matches: 9. The germline gives CDR1 SNHLY, CDR2 FYNNEI.